Listed here is a single T cell receptor (beta chain). Its antigen is not known. This sample is drawn from a study of early T cells in non-severe SARS-CoV-2 infection. Overall study: The sequenced material was bulk RNA from unsorted whole blood, and its chains were unpaired.

Unique molecular identifiers were attached to individual cDNA molecules. TCRdb re-analysed the 5' RACE reads in MiXCR, keeping a single row per CDR3 protein. Of about 64,000 distinct CDR3 sequences detected, roughly 5% appear once; the ten largest clones hold 4% to 5%. Overall study results and limits: Reliance on VDJdb matching favored anti-spike CD8 responses; private and CD4 specificities were missed.

CDR1 is MGHRA, CDR2 YSYEKL, per germline. The length of the CDR3 is 15 residues. V lost 3 bases and J lost 3, with 14 bases in between. The chain has TRBV4-1 and TRBJ1-2, with D hard to call. The sequenced sample consisted of whole blood. This clonotype originated in an adult who was a healthcare worker with PCR-confirmed SARS-CoV-2 infection or an uninfected control (not recorded which). The CDR3 here is CASSHLPLDYYGYTF. The CDR3 coding sequence is TGCGCCAGCAGCCATCTACCGCTAGACTACTATGGCTACACCTTC.